A selection of T cell receptor beta chains follows, all from one sample in a study of blood T cells in healthy people across ages. Via MiXCR, TCRdb re-called the 5' RACE reads, giving one row per CDR3 protein. This table has about 830,000 distinct CDR3 sequences, approximately 67% appearing once. Sequenced: blood. The source is a man younger than 45 in good health. CDR3s include the opening cysteine and the closing phenylalanine or tryptophan. D genes are given only for firm matches. Rows give clone size only sometimes, using once, few, many, or a class for an expanded clone.

J | size | D | V | DNA | CDR3
TRBJ2-1 | . | TRBD2 | TRBV29-1 | TGCAGCGTTTGCCCGGGGGGGTATGAGCAGTTCTTC | CSVCPGGYEQFF
TRBJ2-7 | . | TRBD1 | TRBV7-2 | TGTGCCAGCAGAACCCAGGGGGCTGCCTACGAGCAGTACTTC | CASRTQGAAYEQYF
TRBJ1-4 | . | . | TRBV12-3/TRBV12-4 | TGTGCCAGCAGTTTACGGGAGATGGATGAAAAACTGTTTTTT | CASSLREMDEKLFF
TRBJ1-2 | . | . | TRBV6-5 | TGTGCCAGCAGTTACGGGCGAGGGGCAGGGAACTATGGCTACACCTTC | CASSYGRGAGNYGYTF
TRBJ2-7 | . | TRBD2 | TRBV27 | TGTGCCAGCAGTCTCCGACTAGCAAGTAGTCTGTACTTC | CASSLRLASSLYF
TRBJ1-1 | . | . | TRBV2 | TGTGCCAGCAGCGACAACGGGGCGGGAGTATCCACTGAAGCTTTCTTT | CASSDNGAGVSTEAFF
TRBJ2-1 | . | TRBD1 | TRBV5-1 | TGCGCCAGCAGCAGACAGACAGGGAGCAATGAGCAGTTCTTC | CASSRQTGSNEQFF
TRBJ1-1 | . | TRBD1 | TRBV7-8 | TGTGCCAGCAGCCTGGACAGGGTAGAGCACACCGAAGCTTTCTTT | CASSLDRVEHTEAFF
TRBJ2-1 | . | . | TRBV27 | TGTGCCAGCACGCTTCGGGGACACTACAATGAGCAGTTCTTC | CASTLRGHYNEQFF
TRBJ1-1 | . | TRBD1 | TRBV20-1 | TGCAGTGGAGAGACAGGGACGAACACTGAAGCTTTCTTT | CSGETGTNTEAFF
TRBJ2-1 | once | . | TRBV15 | TGTGCCACCAGCAGAGATCCGGGGTCCAATGAGCAGTTCTTC | CATSRDPGSNEQFF
TRBJ2-3 | few | . | TRBV12-3/TRBV12-4 | TGTGCCAGCAGTTTAGAGGGCGAAGGCACAGATACGCAGTATTTT | CASSLEGEGTDTQYF
TRBJ2-5 | . | . | TRBV20-1 | TGCAGTGCTAGAGAGGGCTTTTGGGAGACCCAGTACTTC | CSAREGFWETQYF
TRBJ2-7 | . | . | TRBV29-1 | TGCAGCGGGCTTGAAGGGGGGGTGTACAATGAGCAGTACTTC | CSGLEGGVYNEQYF
TRBJ2-7 | once | . | TRBV4-1 | TGCGCCAGCAGCCAAGATACCCTAGCCTACGAGCAGTACTTC | CASSQDTLAYEQYF
TRBJ2-7 | . | TRBD2 | TRBV20-1 | TGCAGTGCTAACGGACTAGCGGCGTCCTACGAGCAGTACTTC | CSANGLAASYEQYF
TRBJ1-2 | . | . | TRBV29-1 | TGCAGCGTTGTTCAGACCCTCACTTATGGCTACACCTTC | CSVVQTLTYGYTF
TRBJ2-7 | . | TRBD2 | TRBV20-1 | TGCAGTGCTAGATACGGGGGGGGCTCCTACGAGCAGTACTTC | CSARYGGGSYEQYF
TRBJ2-3 | . | . | TRBV2 | TGTGCCAGCAGTGCGGGGACGGCCACAGATACGCAGTATTTT | CASSAGTATDTQYF
TRBJ1-1 | once | . | TRBV6-6 | TGTGCCAGCCTCAGCGGCGCCGTGCCTGAAGCTTTCTTT | CASLSGAVPEAFF
TRBJ2-1 | . | . | TRBV29-1 | TGCAGCACGGGACCCCCCGCATGGGGTGAGCAGTTCTTC | CSTGPPAWGEQFF
TRBJ2-7 | . | . | TRBV7-2 | TGTGCCAGCAGCTTAGTTGACGCGGCACAGCCCTTTGGAGAGCAGTACTTC | CASSLVDAAQPFGEQYF
TRBJ2-7 | few | . | TRBV7-9 | TGTGCCAGCAGCTTAGAAGGGGTTACCCCATTTCTCGAGCAGTACTTC | CASSLEGVTPFLEQYF
TRBJ2-1 | . | . | TRBV14 | TGTGCCAGCAGTCGGGACTTTTCCACCTCGGAGCAGTTCTTC | CASSRDFSTSEQFF
TRBJ2-7 | . | . | TRBV6-5 | TGTGCCAGCAGTTCCACGGCCTTGACTGGCTCCTACGAGCAGTACTTC | CASSSTALTGSYEQYF
TRBJ2-7 | few | . | TRBV7-2 | TGTGCCAGCAGCTTAGAGAGGGGCCCCTACGAGCAGTACTTC | CASSLERGPYEQYF
TRBJ1-5 | . | . | TRBV6-6 | TGTGCCAGCAGTTACGGGCCCTGGACAGTCGGTCAGCCCCAGCATTTT | CASSYGPWTVGQPQHF
TRBJ2-2 | once | . | TRBV5-1 | TGCGCCAGCAGCTTGGAGCTCAGGTCCGGGGAGCTGTTTTTT | CASSLELRSGELFF
TRBJ1-1 | . | . | TRBV5-1 | TGTGCCAGCAGAGAAAGTCCGGGTGGCACTGAAGCTTTCTTT | CASRESPGGTEAFF
TRBJ2-1 | . | . | TRBV4-2 | TGTGCCAGCAGCCAAGAAGGGGTGCTAGTCTACAATGAGCAGTTCTTC | CASSQEGVLVYNEQFF
TRBJ1-1 | . | . | TRBV28 | TGTGCCACCTCCACGGGGGGTGGGGCTTTCTTT | CATSTGGGAFF
TRBJ2-3 | . | . | TRBV6-6 | TGTGCCAGCAGTTACGCTGAAGGGGAAGATACGCAGTATTTT | CASSYAEGEDTQYF
TRBJ2-3 | . | . | TRBV7-3 | TGTGCCAGCAGCTTAAACCTCGGGGATACGCAGTATTTT | CASSLNLGDTQYF
TRBJ2-4 | . | . | TRBV27 | TGTGCCACTATCAGCGGGAACATTCAGTACTTC | CATISGNIQYF
TRBJ2-1 | . | TRBD1 | TRBV7-9 | TGTGCCAGCAGCTTCAGCGACAGGGGGCTGTACAATGAGCAGTTCTTC | CASSFSDRGLYNEQFF
TRBJ2-3 | . | . | TRBV13 | TGTGCCAGCAGCGTGGACTTTACGAAAGATACGCGGTATTTT | CASSVDFTKDTRYF
TRBJ1-1 | . | . | TRBV29-1 | TGCAGCGGGGGGAACACTGAAGCTTTCTTT | CSGGNTEAFF
TRBJ1-6 | . | TRBD1 | TRBV7-6 | TGTGCCAGCAGCCCGGGACAGGCCACTTCACCCCTCCACTTT | CASSPGQATSPLHF
TRBJ2-1 | once | . | TRBV9 | TGTGCCAGCAGCCAAAGAGCAGGCTACAATGAGCAGTTCTTC | CASSQRAGYNEQFF
TRBJ2-7 | . | TRBD2 | TRBV6-2/TRBV6-3 | TGTGCCAGCAGAACCCAGACTAGCGGGGGTTTCTACGAGCAGTACTTC | CASRTQTSGGFYEQYF
TRBJ1-2 | few | . | TRBV7-2 | TGTGCCAGCAGCCCCGCCGGCTATGGCTACACCTTC | CASSPAGYGYTF
TRBJ2-1 | . | . | TRBV5-6 | TGTGCCAGCAGCTTGAACAGATTGTACAATGAGCAGTTCTTC | CASSLNRLYNEQFF
TRBJ2-5 | . | TRBD1 | TRBV12-3/TRBV12-4 | TGTGCCAGCAGTTTATGGCAGGGGGTATTCCAAGAGACCCAGTACTTC | CASSLWQGVFQETQYF
TRBJ2-7 | . | . | TRBV29-1 | TGCAGCGTTGTCAAGGCGGGCCATAGCTCCTACGAGCAGTACTTC | CSVVKAGHSSYEQYF
TRBJ2-3 | . | . | TRBV28 | TGTGCCAGCAGTTTTTTAGGCAGGACCCTTTCAGATACGCAGTATTTT | CASSFLGRTLSDTQYF
TRBJ2-1 | few | . | TRBV20-1 | TGCAGTGCTAGAGGGTTGGGTGCGGAAACCTACAATGAGCAGTTCTTC | CSARGLGAETYNEQFF
TRBJ1-1 | few | . | TRBV29-1 | TGCAGCGTGGCAGGGTATTGGTCTGAAGCTTTCTTT | CSVAGYWSEAFF
TRBJ2-3 | many | TRBD2 | TRBV7-2 | TGTGCCAGCAGTAGGACTAGCGGGTTCACAGATACGCAGTATTTT | CASSRTSGFTDTQYF